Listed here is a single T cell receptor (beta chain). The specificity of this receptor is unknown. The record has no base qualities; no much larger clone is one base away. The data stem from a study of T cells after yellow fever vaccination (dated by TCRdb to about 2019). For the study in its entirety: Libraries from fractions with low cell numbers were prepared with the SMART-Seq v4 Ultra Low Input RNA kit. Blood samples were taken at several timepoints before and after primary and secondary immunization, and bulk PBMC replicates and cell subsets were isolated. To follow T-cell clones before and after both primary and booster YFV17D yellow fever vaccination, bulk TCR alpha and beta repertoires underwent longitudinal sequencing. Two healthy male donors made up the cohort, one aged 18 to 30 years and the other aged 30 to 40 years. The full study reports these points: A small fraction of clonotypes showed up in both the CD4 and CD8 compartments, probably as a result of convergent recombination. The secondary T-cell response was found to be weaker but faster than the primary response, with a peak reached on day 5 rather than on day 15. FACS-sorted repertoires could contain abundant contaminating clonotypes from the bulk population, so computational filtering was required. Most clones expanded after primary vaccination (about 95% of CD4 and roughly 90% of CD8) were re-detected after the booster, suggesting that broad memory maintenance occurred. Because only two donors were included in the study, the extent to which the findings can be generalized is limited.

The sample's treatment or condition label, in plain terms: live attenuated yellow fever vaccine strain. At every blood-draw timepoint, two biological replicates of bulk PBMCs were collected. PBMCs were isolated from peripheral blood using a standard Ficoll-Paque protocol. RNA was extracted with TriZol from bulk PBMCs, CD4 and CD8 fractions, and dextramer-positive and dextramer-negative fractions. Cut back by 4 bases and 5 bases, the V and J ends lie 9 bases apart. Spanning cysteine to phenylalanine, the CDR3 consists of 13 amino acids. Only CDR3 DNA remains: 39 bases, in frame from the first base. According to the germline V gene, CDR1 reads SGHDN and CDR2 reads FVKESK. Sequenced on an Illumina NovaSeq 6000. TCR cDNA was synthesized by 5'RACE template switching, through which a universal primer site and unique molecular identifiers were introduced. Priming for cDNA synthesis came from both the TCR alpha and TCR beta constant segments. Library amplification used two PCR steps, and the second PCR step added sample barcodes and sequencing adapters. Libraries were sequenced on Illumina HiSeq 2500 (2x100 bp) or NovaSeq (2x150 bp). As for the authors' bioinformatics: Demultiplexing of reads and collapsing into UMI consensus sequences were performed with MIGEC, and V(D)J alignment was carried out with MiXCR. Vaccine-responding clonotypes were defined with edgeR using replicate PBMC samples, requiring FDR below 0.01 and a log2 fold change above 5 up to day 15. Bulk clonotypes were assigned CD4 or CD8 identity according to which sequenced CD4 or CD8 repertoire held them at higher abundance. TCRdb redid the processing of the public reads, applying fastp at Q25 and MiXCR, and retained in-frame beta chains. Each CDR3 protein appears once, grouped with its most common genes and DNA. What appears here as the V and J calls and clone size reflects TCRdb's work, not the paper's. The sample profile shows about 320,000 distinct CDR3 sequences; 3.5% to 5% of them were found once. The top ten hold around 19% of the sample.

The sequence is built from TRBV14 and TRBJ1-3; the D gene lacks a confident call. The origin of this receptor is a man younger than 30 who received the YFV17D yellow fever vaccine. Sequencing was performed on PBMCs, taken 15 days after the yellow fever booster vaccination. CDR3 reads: CASSPLRRNTIYF. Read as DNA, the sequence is TGTGCCAGCAGCCCCCTAAGAAGAAACACCATATATTTT.